Following are 22 T cell receptor beta chains from one sample sequenced in a study of CD8 T cells in Susac syndrome. An input of about 0.5 to 1 ug of RNA was subjected to reverse transcription using random hexamers. Using its own MiXCR run on the immunoSEQ multiplex PCR reads, TCRdb lists one record per CDR3 protein. The table lists tens of thousands of distinct CDR3 sequences, just over 90% of them singletons. Sequencing input: CD8+ T cells from PBMCs. The receptors come from a human donor with multiple sclerosis.

V is TRBV2 and J is TRBJ1-6; D may be TRBD1 (6 bases). Trimming pared 6 bases from V and 11 bases from J, leaving 17 bases between. The CDR3 is made up of 14 amino acids. CDR1 SNHLY and CDR2 FYNNEI come from the germline V gene. CDR3 DNA: TGTGCCAGCAGCCTGGGGGGCTTAGGGGCACCCCTCCACTTT. Protein: CASSLGGLGAPLHF.

This chain connects TRBV6-6 to TRBJ2-6; tentatively, D is TRBD2 (5 bases). From germline, CDR1 is MNHNY and CDR2 SVGAGI (reference sequence). The V and J ends lost 5 bases and 0 bases respectively, with 8 bases between them. This CDR3 has 15 residues. CDR3 coding DNA: TGTGCCAGCAGTGTTGAGGGCTCTGGGGCCAACGTCCTGACTTTC. The encoded protein is CASSVEGSGANVLTF.

The rearrangement uses TRBV3-1 and TRBJ2-7, with 7 positions matching TRBD1. The length of the CDR3 is 16 residues. J lost 0 bases, V lost 7 bases, and 12 bases had no gene match. Germline CDR1 LGHDT, CDR2 YNNKEL (reference sequence). The CDR3 sequence: CASTPGTAEPSYEQYF. DNA of the CDR3: TGTGCCAGCACCCCCGGGACAGCGGAACCCTCCTACGAGCAGTACTTC.

The chain links TRBV4-3 to TRBJ1-2; D may be TRBD1 (5 bases). The CDR3 consists of 15 residues. Germline values: CDR1 LGHNA, CDR2 YSLEER. V lost 3 bases and J 3 bases, leaving 14 bases between the germline ends. CDR3 in amino acids: CASSHYGTDDYGYTF. Here the CDR3 DNA reads TGCGCCAGCAGCCACTACGGGACGGATGACTATGGCTACACCTTC.

This rearrangement joins TRBV5-4 to TRBJ1-1, with a possible D match to TRBD1 (6 bases). Trimming pared 2 bases from V and 4 bases from J, leaving 12 bases between. Looked up from germline, CDR1 is SGHNT and CDR2 is YYREEE (reference sequence). The CDR3 contains 14 residues. The CDR3: CASSFGGPGTEAFF. CDR3 bases: TGTGCCAGCAGCTTCGGGGGCCCCGGCACTGAAGCTTTCTTT.

This chain connects TRBV5-4 to TRBJ2-1; 10 bases are shared with TRBD2. CDR3 length: 15 residues. After removal of 6 bases from V and 4 bases from J, the junction contained 7 bases not matched to a gene. Germline V lookup: CDR1 SGHNT, CDR2 YYREEE (reference sequence). CDR3 nucleotide sequence: TGTGCCAGCACCCTAGCGGGGGCGTTTTACAATGAGCAGTTCTTC. It is translated as CASTLAGAFYNEQFF.

The chain joins TRBV6-4 to TRBJ1-2; D is unclear. CDR1 MRHNA and CDR2 SNTAGT come from the germline V gene. This CDR3 region has 12 residues. The ends were cut back, 2 bases at V and 2 bases at J, with 3 bases in the middle. The CDR3 DNA reads TGTGCCAGCAGTGACAGGAACTATGGCTACACCTTC. Translated: CASSDRNYGYTF.

The V gene is TRBV9, the J gene TRBJ2-1; 10 bases are a match to TRBD2. The junction had 6 bases not matched to a gene; V was cut back by 3 bases and J by 3 bases. Germline lookup yields CDR1 SGDLS and CDR2 YYNGEE. The CDR3 has 16 residues. DNA for the CDR3: TGTGCCAGCAGCGCGAGCGGGGGGGCTTTCTACAATGAGCAGTTCTTC. It translates to CASSASGGAFYNEQFF.

The gene calls are TRBV5-1 and TRBJ1-1; D not resolved. CDR1 and CDR2 from the germline V gene are SGHRS and YFSETQ. V was clipped by 3 bases and J by 3 bases, with 12 bases between them. This CDR3 has 14 amino acids. DNA for the CDR3: TGCGCCAGCAGCTCCCTGGTACGGGACACTGAAGCTTTCTTT. Translated, it gives CASSSLVRDTEAFF.

On this clonotype itself: The junction departs from the called germline gene at one end, perhaps through a read error. The chain has TRBV5-4 and TRBJ2-5; D unclear. The CDR3 extends over 14 amino acids. Germline V gene lookup returns CDR1 SGHNT and CDR2 YYREEE (reference sequence). CDR3 DNA sequence: TGTGCCAGCAGCTTGATTCTATACCAAGAGACCCAGTGCTTC. It yields the protein CASSLILYQETQCF. The variable domain in full, with the rest retrieved from reference TRBV5-4 and TRBJ2-5, is ETGVTQSPTHLIKTRGQQVTLRCSSQSGHNTVSWYQQALGQGPQFIFQYYREEENGRGNFPPRFSGLQFPNYSSELNVNALELDDSALYLCASSLILYQETQCFGPGTRLLVL.

The chain links TRBV12-3 or TRBV12-4 to TRBJ2-1, with D tentatively TRBD1 or TRBD2 (5 bases each). This CDR3 has 12 amino acids. Trimming stripped 6 bases from V and 9 bases from J, with 12 bases between. The CDR3: CASSPGSREQFF. The CDR3, as DNA: TGTGCCAGCAGCCCAGGGAGCCGTGAGCAGTTCTTC.

This sequence joins TRBV27 and TRBJ2-2; D possibly matches TRBD1 or TRBD2 (5 bases each). Trimming took 5 bases from V and 11 from J, leaving 18 bases between them. CDR3 length: 14 residues. In germline, CDR1 is MNHEY, CDR2 SMNVEV (reference sequence). In DNA form, the CDR3 reads TGTGCCAGCAGTCCCTTAATCCGGGACGGAGAGCTGTTTTTT. It encodes CASSPLIRDGELFF.

CDR3 sequence: CASSQRVGETQYF. The CDR3 DNA follows: TGTGCCAGCAGTCAGCGGGTGGGAGAGACCCAGTACTTC. The chain combines TRBV6-4 with TRBJ2-5; tentatively, D is TRBD2 (6 bases). The CDR3 totals 13 residues. Germline V gives CDR1 MRHNA, CDR2 SNTAGT. V lost 5 bases and J 4 bases, leaving 11 bases between the germline ends.

The V gene is TRBV10-3, the J gene TRBJ2-7, with a tentative D call TRBD1 (5 bases). The CDR3 is 14 residues long. Trimming removed 3 bases at V and 4 bases at J, with 13 bases between. Germline assignment: CDR1 ENHRY and CDR2 SYGVKD. CDR3 amino acids: CAISEGEGAYEQYF. In nucleotides, the CDR3 is TGTGCCATCAGTGAAGGAGAAGGGGCATACGAGCAGTACTTC.

The chain employs TRBV20-1 and TRBJ1-1; TRBD1 matches at 8 bases. This CDR3 has 15 amino acids. Trimming cost V 0 bases and J 6 bases; bases outside gene matches: 9. Looked up from germline, CDR1 is DFQATT and CDR2 is SNEGSKA (reference sequence). CDR3 region: CSAREPGQDYSEAFF. The CDR3 DNA sequence: TGCAGTGCTAGAGAACCGGGACAGGACTATTCTGAAGCTTTCTTT.

The chain employs TRBV2 and TRBJ1-1; D gene unclear. The CDR3 spans 13 residues. Per the germline V gene, CDR1 is SNHLY and CDR2 is FYNNEI. V lost 6 bases to trimming and J lost 1 base, with 9 bases between them. The CDR3 reads CASRRTENTEAFF. The CDR3, as DNA: TGTGCCAGCAGAAGGACGGAGAACACTGAAGCTTTCTTT.

V and J are TRBV3-1 and TRBJ1-1, with 9 nucleotides matching TRBD1. The CDR3 contains 16 residues. Germline V gene sequence: CDR1 LGHDT, CDR2 YNNKEL (reference sequence). The junction had 4 bases not matched to a gene; V was cut back by 2 bases and J by 0 bases. The CDR3 bases are TGTGCCAGCAGCCAAATGACAGGGGGGCTGAACACTGAAGCTTTCTTT. Translated, it gives CASSQMTGGLNTEAFF.

V and J are TRBV27 and TRBJ1-6; D remains ambiguous. The germline V gene has CDR1 MNHEY and CDR2 SMNVEV (reference sequence). This CDR3 region has 17 residues. Trimming took 2 bases from V and 0 from J, leaving 11 bases between them. The CDR3 DNA sequence: TGTGCCAGCAGTTTAACGAGCCCAAGCTCCTATAATTCACCCCTCCACTTT. Protein product: CASSLTSPSSYNSPLHF.

The CDR3 protein is CAALGTGFGTGELFF. CDR3 DNA sequence: TGTGCCGCCCTGGGGACAGGGTTCGGCACCGGGGAGCTGTTTTTT. V and J are TRBV30 and TRBJ2-2; 9 bases map to TRBD1. The CDR3 length is 15 residues. Unmatched junction bases numbered 11, after V lost 8 bases and J lost 4 bases. CDR1 is GTSNPN and CDR2 is SVGIG in the germline V gene (reference sequence).

V usage is TRBV6-5 and J usage is TRBJ2-1; no clear D gene. With 2 bases removed from V and 3 bases from J, the gap between germline ends came to 5 bases. This CDR3 contains 13 residues. Germline CDR1 MNHEY, CDR2 SVGAGI. The CDR3 sequence: CASSYNVYNEQFF. CDR3 nucleotide sequence: TGTGCCAGCAGTTACAATGTCTACAATGAGCAGTTCTTC.

The J gene is TRBJ2-7, the V gene TRBV5-6; 8 positions agree with TRBD2. V trimming: 4 bases; J trimming: 1 base; junction bases outside the gene matches: 13. This CDR3 is 17 amino acids long. The germline CDR1 and CDR2 sequences are SGHDT and YYEEEE. The CDR3 spells CASSTFGGGFVSYEQYF. CDR3 in DNA: TGTGCCAGCAGCACGTTTGGCGGGGGGTTTGTTTCCTACGAGCAGTACTTC. Full variable domain (outside the CDR3, taken from reference TRBV5-6 and TRBJ2-7): DAGVTQSPTHLIKTRGQQVTLRCSPKSGHDTVSWYQQALGQGPQFIFQYYEEEERQRGNFPDRFSGHQFPNYSSELNVNALLLGDSALYLCASSTFGGGFVSYEQYFGPGTRLTVT.

This chain joins TRBV4-1 and TRBJ2-1; D gene uncertain. In germline, CDR1 is MGHRA, CDR2 YSYEKL. The CDR3 loop spans 15 amino acids. V lost 3 bases and J 1 base, leaving 10 bases between the germline ends. In DNA, the CDR3 is TGCGCCAGCAGCCAGTCTACAACTTCCTACAATGAGCAGTTCTTC. It specifies CASSQSTTSYNEQFF.